This T cell receptor beta chain was found in a study of blood T cell repertoires in COVID-19. Overall study: T cells, B-cell-depleted T cells, or PBMCs supplied cDNA or gDNA.

Unmatched junction bases numbered 3, after V lost 2 bases and J lost 5 bases. Germline V gene lookup returns CDR1 GTSNPN and CDR2 SVGIG (reference sequence). This CDR3 region has 14 residues. As originally analysed: Counts of nucleated cells, estimated from reference gene primer amplification, were obtained. Here immunoSEQ multiplex PCR was the method, and the copy in TCRdb shows in-frame clones only, minus some. V and J calls and clone size are as listed in that table; D and trimming were resolved from the DNA. Among about 190,000 clones, around 90% were seen once, and the ten largest hold roughly 6.7%.

The sample taken for sequencing was peripheral blood. The source is a man in his forties or fifties with acute or convalescent COVID-19. The V call is TRBV30, the J call TRBJ2-5; 12 positions match TRBD2. In DNA form, the CDR3 reads TGTGCCTGGAGTAGGCTAGCGGGGGGGGAGACCCAGTACTTC. Translated: CAWSRLAGGETQYF.